The 20 T cell receptor beta chains listed next were all sequenced from one sample in a study of blood T cell repertoires in COVID-19. Sequenced by immunoSEQ multiplex PCR; TCRdb stores in-frame clones only, minus some. The sample includes around 71,000 clones, 70% to 85% seen only once; the top ten take approximately 30%. Source material: peripheral blood. Receptor source: a man in his 70s with acute or convalescent COVID-19.

CDR3 bases: TGCGCCAGCAGCTTGGCGAAGCTAGCGGGACCGGGAGAGACCCAGTACTTC. It is translated as CASSLAKLAGPGETQYF. The rearrangement uses TRBV5-1 and TRBJ2-5; 9 bases align to TRBD2. The CDR3 loop spans 17 amino acids. J gave up 4 bases and V 0 bases, and 10 bases lay outside the gene matches. Germline lookup yields CDR1 SGHRS and CDR2 YFSETQ.

The rearrangement joins TRBV9 to TRBJ2-5; TRBD1 is a possible D gene (6 bases). V was trimmed by 2 bases and J by 2 bases, leaving 13 bases between them. The CDR3 totals 15 residues. Looked up from germline, CDR1 is SGDLS and CDR2 is YYNGEE. The CDR3 DNA reads TGTGCCAGCAGCGTTGGGGGCGACCTTCAAGAGACCCAGTACTTC. Translating it yields CASSVGGDLQETQYF.

The CDR3 sequence is CASTQPDIAYEQYF. The CDR3 DNA reads TGTGCCAGTACACAGCCGGACATTGCCTACGAGCAGTACTTC. The chain combines TRBV18 with TRBJ2-7, with D perhaps TRBD1 (5 bases). CDR3 length: 14 residues. Trimming removed 9 bases from V and 2 bases from J, with 17 bases in between. Germline V gene sequence: CDR1 KGHSH, CDR2 LQKENI.

V gene TRBV7-7 combines with J gene TRBJ2-5; D may be TRBD1 (6 bases). The CDR3 has 13 residues. V was trimmed by 4 bases and J by 6 bases, leaving 12 bases between them. Germline assignment: CDR1 SSHAT and CDR2 FNYEAQ (reference sequence). CDR3 residues: CASSSNREQTQYF. CDR3 DNA: TGTGCCAGCAGCTCCAACAGGGAACAGACCCAGTACTTC.

V is TRBV25-1 and J is TRBJ1-4; 8 bases agree with TRBD1. V trimming: 4 bases; J trimming: 5 bases; junction bases outside the gene matches: 9. The CDR3 length is 16 residues. The V gene's germline CDR1 is MGHDK and CDR2 SYGVNS. The CDR3 reads CASSGPDRDLNEKLFF. The CDR3 region has the DNA TGTGCCAGCAGTGGTCCGGACAGGGATTTAAATGAAAAACTGTTTTTT.

This chain joins TRBV19 and TRBJ2-7; 8 bases are a match to TRBD2. The ends lost 6 bases at V and 6 bases at J; junction bases unmatched: 10. The CDR3 totals 14 residues. Germline V gene lookup returns CDR1 LNHDA and CDR2 SQIVND (reference sequence). This CDR3 reads CASSPQAGALEQYF. CDR3 in DNA: TGTGCCAGTAGCCCACAAGCGGGAGCTCTCGAGCAGTACTTC. Looking up the rest from reference TRBV19 and TRBJ2-7 gives the full variable domain: DGGITQSPKYLFRKEGQNVTLSCEQNLNHDAMYWYRQDPGQGLRLIYYSQIVNDFQKGDIAEGYSVSREKKESFPLTVTSAQKNPTAFYLCASSPQAGALEQYFGPGTRLTVT.

This clone appeared a single time. The chain recombines TRBV3-1 (or the pseudogene TRBV3-2) with TRBJ2-5; the D is unclear. The CDR3 has 13 residues. Germline V gene lookup returns CDR1 LGHDT and CDR2 YNNKEL (reference sequence). V dropped 4 bases and J dropped 1 base, with 7 bases sitting between them. The CDR3 reads CASSRPGQETQYF. For the CDR3, the DNA is TGTGCCAGCAGCCGACCGGGCCAAGAGACCCAGTACTTC.

V usage is TRBV7-3 and J usage is TRBJ2-3, with D possibly matching TRBD2 (5 bases). Germline assignment: CDR1 SGHTA and CDR2 FQGTGA. The CDR3 is 13 residues long. The V and J ends lost 5 bases and 3 bases respectively, with 9 bases between them. The CDR3 DNA reads as TGTGCCAGCAGCCGCGGGCCGACAGATACGCAGTATTTT. Its translation: CASSRGPTDTQYF. Complete variable domain (other parts from reference TRBV7-3 and TRBJ2-3): GAGVSQTPSNKVTEKGKYVELRCDPISGHTALYWYRQSLGQGPEFLIYFQGTGAADDSGLPNDRFFAVRPEGSVSTLKIQRTERGDSAVYLCASSRGPTDTQYFGPGTRLTVL.

The chain joins TRBV6-5 to TRBJ2-3; D perhaps matches TRBD1 (5 bases). Trimming removed 6 bases from V and 3 bases from J, with 16 bases in between. CDR1 is MNHEY, CDR2 SVGAGI, per germline. The CDR3 consists of 15 residues. The CDR3 is CASSPQGLGTDTQYF. The CDR3, as DNA: TGTGCCAGCAGCCCCCAGGGCTTAGGGACAGATACGCAGTATTTT.

This rearrangement joins TRBV28 to TRBJ1-2; 7 nucleotides match TRBD1. The CDR3 is 15 residues long. Germline lookup yields CDR1 MDHEN and CDR2 SYDVKM. The V gene end was trimmed by 8 bases and the J gene end by 3 bases; junction bases not matched to a gene: 12. The CDR3 DNA is TGTGCCAGCGTAGTTTCGGGACAGCAAGACTATGGCTACACCTTC. Residues: CASVVSGQQDYGYTF.

The chain combines TRBV7-3 with TRBJ1-1, with D possibly being TRBD1 (6 bases). V was shortened by 5 bases and J by 0 bases, with 7 bases between the two germline ends. Germline lookup yields CDR1 SGHTA and CDR2 FQGTGA. The CDR3 is 13 residues long. CDR3 DNA sequence: TGTGCCAGCAGCACAGGGATGAACACTGAAGCTTTCTTT. Its protein product is CASSTGMNTEAFF.

The rearrangement joins TRBV13 to TRBJ1-3, with 8 bases fitting TRBD1. Unmatched junction bases numbered 5, after V lost 5 bases and J lost 2 bases. The CDR3 runs to 15 residues. From germline, CDR1 is PRHDT and CDR2 FYEKMQ (reference sequence). CDR3 protein: CASSRTGGAGNTIYF. The DNA for the CDR3 is TGTGCCAGCAGCCGTACAGGGGGAGCTGGAAACACCATATATTTT.

This chain links TRBV7-2 with TRBJ1-6; 9 positions agree with TRBD1. V shed 5 bases and J 8 bases; nucleotides not matched to a gene: 7. The CDR3 has 15 amino acids. The germline gives CDR1 SGHTA, CDR2 FQGNSA. CDR3 region: CASSPPRTGDSPLHF. The CDR3 region has the DNA TGTGCCAGCAGCCCACCCCGGACAGGGGATTCACCCCTCCACTTT.

The chain has TRBV5-4 and TRBJ1-1, with D possibly matching TRBD1 (6 bases). Deletions cut 0 bases from V and 2 bases from J, with 11 bases between. CDR3 length: 15 residues. Germline assignment: CDR1 SGHNT and CDR2 YYREEE (reference sequence). The CDR3 bases are TGTGCCAGCAGCTTGGATGGGGGCTCTAACACTGAAGCTTTCTTT. This gives the protein CASSLDGGSNTEAFF. The full variable domain, in which reference TRBV5-4 and TRBJ1-1 provide the parts outside the CDR3, is ETGVTQSPTHLIKTRGQQVTLRCSSQSGHNTVSWYQQALGQGPQFIFQYYREEENGRGNFPPRFSGLQFPNYSSELNVNALELDDSALYLCASSLDGGSNTEAFFGQGTRLTVV.

V gene TRBV3-1 (or the pseudogene TRBV3-2) combines with J gene TRBJ1-1, with TRBD1 matching over 8 bases. CDR3 length equals 12 residues. CDR1 is LGHDT and CDR2 is YNNKEL in the germline V gene (reference sequence). The trim removed 5 bases at V and 8 bases at J, leaving 4 bases unmatched. The CDR3 DNA is TGTGCCAGCAGCACCCGGGACAGGGAAGCTTTCTTT. This translates into CASSTRDREAFF.

This chain connects TRBV10-1 to TRBJ2-4; 13 bases match TRBD2. Germline CDR1 reads WNHNN; CDR2 reads SYGVQD (reference sequence). The V and J ends lost 5 bases and 1 base, in that order; junction bases with no gene match: 5. CDR3 length: 17 residues. CDR3 amino acids: CASSLGTSGMAKNIQYF. The CDR3 coding sequence is TGCGCCAGCAGTCTAGGGACTAGCGGGATGGCCAAAAACATTCAGTACTTC.

This clone was picked up one time. V gene TRBV19 combines with J gene TRBJ2-1; 11 bases are a match to TRBD2. Germline V gene lookup returns CDR1 LNHDA and CDR2 SQIVND (reference sequence). The CDR3 is 15 amino acids. V lost 7 bases to trimming and J lost 6 bases; unmatched junction nucleotides: 8. The DNA for the CDR3 is TGTGCCAGTAAAAACCTAGCGGGAGGAGGCAATGAGCAGTTCTTC. Amino acid sequence: CASKNLAGGGNEQFF.

Note on this clone: Other DNA sequences in the sample encode the same CDR3. This sequence joins TRBV5-1 and TRBJ2-6; 9 bases align to TRBD1. After removal of 3 bases from V and 0 bases from J, the junction contained 4 bases not matched to a gene. Germline loops: CDR1 SGHRS, CDR2 YFSETQ. The CDR3 is 17 residues long. CDR3: CASSSGQGSSGANVLTF. The CDR3 DNA reads TGCGCCAGCAGCTCGGGACAGGGTTCCTCTGGGGCCAACGTCCTGACTTTC.

The chain employs TRBV4-1 and TRBJ2-6, with no clear D. The V gene lost 2 bases and the J gene lost 2 bases, with 16 bases spanning the gap. The germline V gene encodes CDR1 MGHRA and CDR2 YSYEKL. The CDR3 has 18 amino acids. CDR3 sequence (DNA): TGCGCCAGCAGCCAACGTTATCTTGACCGGGCTGGGGCCAACGTCCTGACTTTC. Translated, it gives CASSQRYLDRAGANVLTF.

This chain joins TRBV6-5 and TRBJ1-1; D is possibly TRBD1 (6 bases). Trimming took off 4 bases at V and 4 bases at J, with 13 bases between the two ends. The CDR3 is made up of 14 amino acids. Germline V lookup: CDR1 MNHEY, CDR2 SVGAGI. CDR3 amino acids: CASSLVQGTTEAFF. CDR3 nucleotide sequence: TGTGCCAGCAGTTTAGTACAGGGTACCACTGAAGCTTTCTTT.